Listed below are T cell receptor beta chains from one sample, sequenced in a study of T cells in Graves' hyperthyroidism and ophthalmopathy. One entry per CDR3 protein, called by TCRdb with MiXCR from the multiplex PCR reads. In the table there are about 400,000 distinct CDR3 sequences, 20% to 30% of which are singletons. The specimen was blood. These receptors all stem from a man in his forties or fifties with Graves' hyperthyroidism. The CDR3 runs from the conserved cysteine through the conserved F or W. A D gene is named only where the DNA matches it firmly. Only some rows state a clone size, as once, few, many or a class for expanded clones.

cdr3_nt: TGTGCCTGGAGTATGGCACGGAACTATGGCTACACCTTC; cdr3_aa: CAWSMARNYGYTF; d_call: NA; clone_size: few; cdr3_length: 13; v_call: TRBV30; j_call: TRBJ1-2
cdr3_nt: TGTGCCAGCAGCGACCCCGGTAGCGGGAGAGGGTATGAGCAGTTCTTC; cdr3_aa: CASSDPGSGRGYEQFF; d_call: TRBD2; clone_size: many; cdr3_length: 16; v_call: TRBV13; j_call: TRBJ2-1
cdr3_nt: TGTGCCAGCAGATGGGACGGTGCAAACGAACAGTACTTC; cdr3_aa: CASRWDGANEQYF; d_call: NA; clone_size: many; cdr3_length: 13; v_call: TRBV2; j_call: TRBJ2-7
cdr3_nt: TGTGCCAGCAGCCCCTCACGACTAGCGGGAGAGACCCAGTACTTC; cdr3_aa: CASSPSRLAGETQYF; d_call: TRBD2; clone_size: NA; cdr3_length: 15; v_call: TRBV14; j_call: TRBJ2-5
cdr3_nt: TGTGCCAGCAGTTTATTCCCTGGGGGGGAGACCCAGTACTTC; cdr3_aa: CASSLFPGGETQYF; d_call: NA; clone_size: many; cdr3_length: 14; v_call: TRBV28; j_call: TRBJ2-5
cdr3_nt: TGTGCCAGCTCACCATCCCCGGACAGTACTTACACCGGGGAGCTGTTTTTT; cdr3_aa: CASSPSPDSTYTGELFF; d_call: NA; clone_size: NA; cdr3_length: 17; v_call: TRBV18; j_call: TRBJ2-2
cdr3_nt: TGTGCCAGCAGTCCCCGGACTAGCGGGGGGGCCACAGGGAGAGAGACCCAGTACTTC; cdr3_aa: CASSPRTSGGATGRETQYF; d_call: TRBD2; clone_size: NA; cdr3_length: 19; v_call: TRBV6-1; j_call: TRBJ2-5
cdr3_nt: TGTGCCACCAGTGAATCGGACAGCTATGGCTACACCTTC; cdr3_aa: CATSESDSYGYTF; d_call: NA; clone_size: few; cdr3_length: 13; v_call: TRBV24-1; j_call: TRBJ1-2
cdr3_nt: TGTGCCAGCAGCTTAGTTGCGAGGGATGAGCAGTTCTTC; cdr3_aa: CASSLVARDEQFF; d_call: NA; clone_size: NA; cdr3_length: 13; v_call: TRBV7-2; j_call: TRBJ2-1
cdr3_nt: TGTGCCAGCAGCACCTCCGGGACAGGGCATGTCTATGGCTACACCTTC; cdr3_aa: CASSTSGTGHVYGYTF; d_call: TRBD1; clone_size: NA; cdr3_length: 16; v_call: TRBV6-1; j_call: TRBJ1-2
cdr3_nt: TGCAGCGCCCACAAGCGCACAGGGGATGGCTACACCTTC; cdr3_aa: CSAHKRTGDGYTF; d_call: TRBD1; clone_size: NA; cdr3_length: 13; v_call: TRBV29-1; j_call: TRBJ1-2
cdr3_nt: TGTGCCAGCAGCGGTTCCAGACAGGGGTCCTACGAGCAGTACTTC; cdr3_aa: CASSGSRQGSYEQYF; d_call: TRBD1; clone_size: many; cdr3_length: 15; v_call: TRBV9; j_call: TRBJ2-7
cdr3_nt: TGCAGCGTTTTACTAGCGGGAGGAAACCAAGAGACCCAGTACTTC; cdr3_aa: CSVLLAGGNQETQYF; d_call: TRBD2; clone_size: NA; cdr3_length: 15; v_call: TRBV29-1; j_call: TRBJ2-5
cdr3_nt: TGCAGTGCTACGGGCCCTGAGCACGAGACCCAGTACTTC; cdr3_aa: CSATGPEHETQYF; d_call: NA; clone_size: few; cdr3_length: 13; v_call: TRBV20-1; j_call: TRBJ2-5
cdr3_nt: TGTGCTAGTGGTCCCGGACTAGCGGGAGGGCCGGGAGAGACCCAGTACTTC; cdr3_aa: CASGPGLAGGPGETQYF; d_call: TRBD2; clone_size: many; cdr3_length: 17; v_call: TRBV12-5; j_call: TRBJ2-5
cdr3_nt: TGTGCCAGCAGTTTAACAGTAATTGAGTACAATGAGCAGTTCTTC; cdr3_aa: CASSLTVIEYNEQFF; d_call: NA; clone_size: NA; cdr3_length: 15; v_call: TRBV7-2; j_call: TRBJ2-1
cdr3_nt: TGTGCCAGCAGTTACTCGGGGACTAGTGAGCAGTACTTC; cdr3_aa: CASSYSGTSEQYF; d_call: TRBD2; clone_size: few; cdr3_length: 13; v_call: TRBV6-5; j_call: TRBJ2-7
cdr3_nt: TGTGCCAGCAGTTTGACCAAGGGGGCCTACGAGCAGTACTTC; cdr3_aa: CASSLTKGAYEQYF; d_call: NA; clone_size: few; cdr3_length: 14; v_call: TRBV12-3/TRBV12-4; j_call: TRBJ2-7
cdr3_nt: TGTGCCAGTAGTATAGATCCGGTTACAGATACGCAGTATTTT; cdr3_aa: CASSIDPVTDTQYF; d_call: NA; clone_size: NA; cdr3_length: 14; v_call: TRBV19; j_call: TRBJ2-3
cdr3_nt: TGTGCCACCAGTGACCCCAGGGCGACTATCGGGAATGAGCAGTTCTTC; cdr3_aa: CATSDPRATIGNEQFF; d_call: NA; clone_size: NA; cdr3_length: 16; v_call: TRBV24-1; j_call: TRBJ2-1
cdr3_nt: TGTGCCAGCAGCTTAGCGGGGGCGCGGACAGATACGCAGTATTTT; cdr3_aa: CASSLAGARTDTQYF; d_call: NA; clone_size: many; cdr3_length: 15; v_call: TRBV7-2; j_call: TRBJ2-3
cdr3_nt: TGCGCCAGCAGCCAAGGCAGCGGAGGGAAAGAGACCCAGTACTTC; cdr3_aa: CASSQGSGGKETQYF; d_call: NA; clone_size: few; cdr3_length: 15; v_call: TRBV4-1; j_call: TRBJ2-5
cdr3_nt: TGTGCCAGCAGCTCGGGGGATGGTGAAAAACTGTTTTTT; cdr3_aa: CASSSGDGEKLFF; d_call: NA; clone_size: NA; cdr3_length: 13; v_call: TRBV7-2; j_call: TRBJ1-4
cdr3_nt: TGCGCCAGCAGTGTCAGCGGGAGGCCCTACGAGCAGTACTTC; cdr3_aa: CASSVSGRPYEQYF; d_call: TRBD2; clone_size: NA; cdr3_length: 14; v_call: TRBV10-1; j_call: TRBJ2-7
cdr3_nt: TGCAGTGCGACAAGGGGGGCCTATAATTCACCCCTCCACTTT; cdr3_aa: CSATRGAYNSPLHF; d_call: NA; clone_size: NA; cdr3_length: 14; v_call: TRBV20-1; j_call: TRBJ1-6
cdr3_nt: TGTGCCAGCGGGGATACACGCACAGATACGCAGTATTTT; cdr3_aa: CASGDTRTDTQYF; d_call: NA; clone_size: few; cdr3_length: 13; v_call: TRBV7-2; j_call: TRBJ2-3
cdr3_nt: TGTGCCAGCAGCTTAGGGGGGACCCGCTCCAATGAGCAGTTCTTC; cdr3_aa: CASSLGGTRSNEQFF; d_call: NA; clone_size: many; cdr3_length: 15; v_call: TRBV7-3; j_call: TRBJ2-1
cdr3_nt: TGCGCCAGCAGCCAAGATACCAAGGGCTACGAGCAGTACTTC; cdr3_aa: CASSQDTKGYEQYF; d_call: NA; clone_size: few; cdr3_length: 14; v_call: TRBV4-1; j_call: TRBJ2-7
cdr3_nt: TGCGCCAGCAGCTTAGGCCAGGGGAGCCGGTACCGAGAGACCCAGTACTTC; cdr3_aa: CASSLGQGSRYRETQYF; d_call: NA; clone_size: NA; cdr3_length: 17; v_call: TRBV5-1; j_call: TRBJ2-5
cdr3_nt: TGTGCCATCAGGGGGACTAGCGGCTACGAGCAGTACTTC; cdr3_aa: CAIRGTSGYEQYF; d_call: TRBD2; clone_size: NA; cdr3_length: 13; v_call: TRBV10-3; j_call: TRBJ2-7
cdr3_nt: TGTGCCAGCTCGGGGGGGCTACCGAGGAGCTCCTACAATGAGCAGTTCTTC; cdr3_aa: CASSGGLPRSSYNEQFF; d_call: TRBD2; clone_size: NA; cdr3_length: 17; v_call: TRBV28; j_call: TRBJ2-1
cdr3_nt: TGTGCCAGCAGCCTAGATCCGGGACTAGTCAACAATGAGCAGTTCTTC; cdr3_aa: CASSLDPGLVNNEQFF; d_call: TRBD2; clone_size: many; cdr3_length: 16; v_call: TRBV11-3; j_call: TRBJ2-1
cdr3_nt: TGTGCCAGCAGATCCTCCCCGACAGAATATAACACTGAAGCTTTCTTT; cdr3_aa: CASRSSPTEYNTEAFF; d_call: NA; clone_size: few; cdr3_length: 16; v_call: TRBV6-2/TRBV6-3; j_call: TRBJ1-1
cdr3_nt: TGTGCCAGCAGGACACGTAGCGGGAGGTCCTACGAGCAGTACTTC; cdr3_aa: CASRTRSGRSYEQYF; d_call: TRBD2; clone_size: many; cdr3_length: 15; v_call: TRBV27; j_call: TRBJ2-7
cdr3_nt: TGTGCCAGCAGCTTAGATCCCGGGACAGGGGCCTACGAGCAGTACTTC; cdr3_aa: CASSLDPGTGAYEQYF; d_call: TRBD1; clone_size: many; cdr3_length: 16; v_call: TRBV11-2; j_call: TRBJ2-7
cdr3_nt: TGTGCCAGCAGTGTGTCTGACGGGAAGACCCAGTACTTC; cdr3_aa: CASSVSDGKTQYF; d_call: NA; clone_size: many; cdr3_length: 13; v_call: TRBV2; j_call: TRBJ2-5
cdr3_nt: TGTGCCAGCAGCTTATTGGCGGGAGTAACTAAAAGCACAGATACGCAGTATTTT; cdr3_aa: CASSLLAGVTKSTDTQYF; d_call: TRBD2; clone_size: NA; cdr3_length: 18; v_call: TRBV7-8; j_call: TRBJ2-3
cdr3_nt: TGCAGCGTTGATCCACAGGGACAGGGCTACGAGCAGTACTTC; cdr3_aa: CSVDPQGQGYEQYF; d_call: TRBD1; clone_size: few; cdr3_length: 14; v_call: TRBV29-1; j_call: TRBJ2-7
cdr3_nt: TGTGCCAGCAGCCAAGTTGGCAGCTACGAGCAGTACTTC; cdr3_aa: CASSQVGSYEQYF; d_call: NA; clone_size: NA; cdr3_length: 13; v_call: TRBV14; j_call: TRBJ2-7
cdr3_nt: TGTGCCAGCAGCTTAAACGGGGAGACCCAGTACTTC; cdr3_aa: CASSLNGETQYF; d_call: NA; clone_size: many; cdr3_length: 12; v_call: TRBV7-3; j_call: TRBJ2-5
cdr3_nt: TGTGCCAGCAGTCACGGACCAATAAGCTACGAGCAGTACTTC; cdr3_aa: CASSHGPISYEQYF; d_call: NA; clone_size: few; cdr3_length: 14; v_call: TRBV7-2; j_call: TRBJ2-7
cdr3_nt: TGTGCTAGTGGTTTGATAGGGGGCTCGGATACGCAGTATTTT; cdr3_aa: CASGLIGGSDTQYF; d_call: TRBD1; clone_size: few; cdr3_length: 14; v_call: TRBV12-5; j_call: TRBJ2-3
cdr3_nt: TGTGCCAGCAGTTACTCGCGTCTAGAAGAGCAGTACTTC; cdr3_aa: CASSYSRLEEQYF; d_call: NA; clone_size: many; cdr3_length: 13; v_call: TRBV6-6; j_call: TRBJ2-7
cdr3_nt: TGTGCCAGCAGCGACACCGGGGAGCTGTTTTTT; cdr3_aa: CASSDTGELFF; d_call: NA; clone_size: many; cdr3_length: 11; v_call: TRBV27; j_call: TRBJ2-2
cdr3_nt: TGTGCCAGCAGCTTAGGAAGGCTAGCGGGCACCTCCCCTCGGGAGACCCAGTACTTC; cdr3_aa: CASSLGRLAGTSPRETQYF; d_call: TRBD2; clone_size: many; cdr3_length: 19; v_call: TRBV7-2; j_call: TRBJ2-5
cdr3_nt: TGTGCCAGCAGTGAGGTTGGCCATGAGCAGTTCTTC; cdr3_aa: CASSEVGHEQFF; d_call: NA; clone_size: many; cdr3_length: 12; v_call: TRBV2; j_call: TRBJ2-1
cdr3_nt: TGTGCCAGCAGCCCATCCAGGTCCCACTATGGCTGCACCTTC; cdr3_aa: CASSPSRSHYGCTF; d_call: NA; clone_size: NA; cdr3_length: 14; v_call: TRBV6-1; j_call: TRBJ1-2
cdr3_nt: TGTGCCAGCAGCCCGATGGAAGGCGGGAGCTCCTACGAGCAGTACTTC; cdr3_aa: CASSPMEGGSSYEQYF; d_call: TRBD2; clone_size: few; cdr3_length: 16; v_call: TRBV7-9; j_call: TRBJ2-7
cdr3_nt: TGTGCCAGCAGCTTGGGTCTACGGGAGGGCCGTAGCACAGATACGCAGTATTTT; cdr3_aa: CASSLGLREGRSTDTQYF; d_call: TRBD2; clone_size: few; cdr3_length: 18; v_call: TRBV7-8; j_call: TRBJ2-3
cdr3_nt: TGTGCCAGCAACGATGTTAGCGGGAGTCTAACCGGGGAGCTGTTTTTT; cdr3_aa: CASNDVSGSLTGELFF; d_call: TRBD2; clone_size: NA; cdr3_length: 16; v_call: TRBV6-2/TRBV6-3; j_call: TRBJ2-2
cdr3_nt: TGTGCCAGCAGCTTGGGGAGCGGGAGGGCCGGTGAGACCCAGTACTTC; cdr3_aa: CASSLGSGRAGETQYF; d_call: TRBD2; clone_size: few; cdr3_length: 16; v_call: TRBV5-4; j_call: TRBJ2-5
cdr3_nt: TGTGCCAGTAGTTCCCCTAGCGGGAGTTGGACAGATACGCAGTATTTT; cdr3_aa: CASSSPSGSWTDTQYF; d_call: TRBD2; clone_size: many; cdr3_length: 16; v_call: TRBV19; j_call: TRBJ2-3
cdr3_nt: TGCAGCGTGCGAACTAGCCCCACCCCTTACGAGCAGTACTTC; cdr3_aa: CSVRTSPTPYEQYF; d_call: NA; clone_size: NA; cdr3_length: 14; v_call: TRBV29-1; j_call: TRBJ2-7
cdr3_nt: TGTGCCACCCTCCGGGGGGGGGTCTACAATGAGCAGTTCTTC; cdr3_aa: CATLRGGVYNEQFF; d_call: TRBD2; clone_size: few; cdr3_length: 14; v_call: TRBV5-6; j_call: TRBJ2-1